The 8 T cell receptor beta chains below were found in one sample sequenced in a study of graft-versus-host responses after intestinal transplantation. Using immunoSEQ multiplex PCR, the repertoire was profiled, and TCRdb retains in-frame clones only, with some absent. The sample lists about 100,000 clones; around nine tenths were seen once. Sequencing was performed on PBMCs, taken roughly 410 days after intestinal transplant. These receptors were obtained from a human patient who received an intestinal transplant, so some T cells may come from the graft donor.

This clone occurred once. CDR3: CASSLFPSGATDTQYF. The DNA of the CDR3 is TGCGCCAGCAGCCTCTTCCCTAGCGGCGCCACAGATACGCAGTATTTT. The chain uses TRBV4-1 and TRBJ2-3; 7 positions match TRBD2. Losses at the gene ends were 4 bases for V and 2 bases for J; bases not matched to a gene: 9. Germline loops: CDR1 MGHRA, CDR2 YSYEKL. This CDR3 region has 16 residues.

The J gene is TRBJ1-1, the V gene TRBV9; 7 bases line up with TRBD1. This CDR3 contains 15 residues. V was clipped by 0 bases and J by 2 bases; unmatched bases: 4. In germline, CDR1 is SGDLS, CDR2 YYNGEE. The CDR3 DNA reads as TGTGCCAGCAGCGTAGAGGAGGGGGCTAACACTGAAGCTTTCTTT. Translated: CASSVEEGANTEAFF.

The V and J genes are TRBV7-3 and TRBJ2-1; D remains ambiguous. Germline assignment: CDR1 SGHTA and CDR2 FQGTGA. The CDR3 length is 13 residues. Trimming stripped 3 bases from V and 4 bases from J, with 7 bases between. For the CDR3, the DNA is TGTGCCAGCAGCTTGAATTCGTACAATGAGCAGTTCTTC. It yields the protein CASSLNSYNEQFF.

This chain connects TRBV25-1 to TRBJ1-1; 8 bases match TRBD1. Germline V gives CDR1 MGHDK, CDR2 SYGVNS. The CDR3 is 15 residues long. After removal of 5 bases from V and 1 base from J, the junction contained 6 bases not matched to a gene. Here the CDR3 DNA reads TGTGCCAGCAGTCGACAGGGGACCGCGAACACTGAAGCTTTCTTT. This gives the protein CASSRQGTANTEAFF.

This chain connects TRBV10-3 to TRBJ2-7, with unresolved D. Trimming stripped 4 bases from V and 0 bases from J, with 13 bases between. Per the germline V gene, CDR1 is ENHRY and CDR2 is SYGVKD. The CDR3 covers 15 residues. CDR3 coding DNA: TGTGCCATCAGTGGTGTGGTGGGAAGCTCCTACGAGCAGTACTTC. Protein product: CAISGVVGSSYEQYF.

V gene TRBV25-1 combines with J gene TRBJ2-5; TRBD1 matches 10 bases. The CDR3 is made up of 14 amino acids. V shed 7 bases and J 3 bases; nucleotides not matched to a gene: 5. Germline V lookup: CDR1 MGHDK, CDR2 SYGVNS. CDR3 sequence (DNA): TGTGCCAGCACCCGGACAGGGGGAAAAGAGACCCAGTACTTC. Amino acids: CASTRTGGKETQYF. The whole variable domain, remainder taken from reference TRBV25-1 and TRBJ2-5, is EADIYQTPRYLVIGTGKKITLECSQTMGHDKMYWYQQDPGMELHLIHYSYGVNSTEKGDLSSESTVSRIRTEHFPLTLESARPSHTSQYLCASTRTGGKETQYFGPGTRLLVL.

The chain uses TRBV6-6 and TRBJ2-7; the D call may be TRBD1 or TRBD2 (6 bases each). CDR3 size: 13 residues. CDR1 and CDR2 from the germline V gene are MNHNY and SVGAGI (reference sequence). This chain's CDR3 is CGASGAVFYEQYF. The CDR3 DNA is TGTGGGGCGTCGGGGGCGGTGTTCTACGAGCAGTACTTC.

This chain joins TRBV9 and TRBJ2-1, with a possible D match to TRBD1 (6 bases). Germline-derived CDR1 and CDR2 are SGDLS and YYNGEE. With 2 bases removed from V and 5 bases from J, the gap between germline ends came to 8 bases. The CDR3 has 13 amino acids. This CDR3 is CASSVRQDNEQFF. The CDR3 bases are TGTGCCAGCAGCGTCCGACAGGACAATGAGCAGTTCTTC.